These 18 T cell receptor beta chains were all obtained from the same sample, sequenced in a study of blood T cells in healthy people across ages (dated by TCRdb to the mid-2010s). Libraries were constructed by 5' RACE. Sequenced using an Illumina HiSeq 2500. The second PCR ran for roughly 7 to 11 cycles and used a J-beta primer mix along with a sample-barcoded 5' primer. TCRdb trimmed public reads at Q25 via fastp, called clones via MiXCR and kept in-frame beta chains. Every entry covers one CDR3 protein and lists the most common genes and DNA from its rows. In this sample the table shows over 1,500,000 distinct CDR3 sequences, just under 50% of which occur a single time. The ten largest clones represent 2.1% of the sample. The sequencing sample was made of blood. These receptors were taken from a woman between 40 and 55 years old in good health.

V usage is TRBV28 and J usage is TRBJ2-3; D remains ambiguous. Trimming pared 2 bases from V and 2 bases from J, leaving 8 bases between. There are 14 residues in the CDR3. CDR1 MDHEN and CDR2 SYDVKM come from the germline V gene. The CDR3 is CASSLRQVTDTQYF. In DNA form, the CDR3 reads TGTGCCAGCAGTTTAAGGCAGGTCACAGATACGCAGTATTTT.

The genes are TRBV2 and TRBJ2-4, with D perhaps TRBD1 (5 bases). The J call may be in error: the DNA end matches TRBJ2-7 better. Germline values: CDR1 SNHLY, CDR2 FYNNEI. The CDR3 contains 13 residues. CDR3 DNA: TGTGCCAGCAGTTCCTCTGACAGATACGAGCAGTACTTC. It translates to CASSSSDRYEQYF.

CDR3 bases: TGTGCCAGCAGTGTAAGACCCCGGGTAGATACGCAGTATTTT. This translates into CASSVRPRVDTQYF. The chain combines TRBV2 with TRBJ2-3; no definite D call. Germline V gene sequence: CDR1 SNHLY, CDR2 FYNNEI. The CDR3 length is 14 residues. V gave up 4 bases and J gave up 5 bases, with 13 bases separating them.

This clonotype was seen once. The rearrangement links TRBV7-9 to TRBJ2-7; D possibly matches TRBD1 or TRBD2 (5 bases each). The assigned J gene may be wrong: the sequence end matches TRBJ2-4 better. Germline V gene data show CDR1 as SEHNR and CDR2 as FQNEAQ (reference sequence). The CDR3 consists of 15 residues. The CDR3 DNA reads TGTGCCAGCAGCCCCGATGGGACAGCCAAAAACATTCAGTACTTC. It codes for CASSPDGTAKNIQYF.

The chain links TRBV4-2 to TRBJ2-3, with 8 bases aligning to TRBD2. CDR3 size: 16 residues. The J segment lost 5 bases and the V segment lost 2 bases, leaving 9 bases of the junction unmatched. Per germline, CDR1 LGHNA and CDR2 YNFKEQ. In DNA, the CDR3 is TGTGCCAGCAGCCAACGCGGAGCGGGGGCGCTAGATACGCAGTATTTT. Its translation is CASSQRGAGALDTQYF.

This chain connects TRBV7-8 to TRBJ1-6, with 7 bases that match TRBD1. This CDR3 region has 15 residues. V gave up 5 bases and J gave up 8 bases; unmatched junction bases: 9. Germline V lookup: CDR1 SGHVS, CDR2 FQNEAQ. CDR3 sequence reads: CASSATGSSDSPLHF. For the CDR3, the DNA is TGTGCCAGCAGCGCGACAGGGTCTTCGGATTCACCCCTCCACTTT. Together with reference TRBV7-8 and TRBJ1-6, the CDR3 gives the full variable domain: GAGVSQSPRYKVAKRGQDVALRCDPISGHVSLFWYQQALGQGPEFLTYFQNEAQLDKSGLPSDRFFAERPEGSVSTLKIQRTQQEDSAVYLCASSATGSSDSPLHFGNGTRLTVT.

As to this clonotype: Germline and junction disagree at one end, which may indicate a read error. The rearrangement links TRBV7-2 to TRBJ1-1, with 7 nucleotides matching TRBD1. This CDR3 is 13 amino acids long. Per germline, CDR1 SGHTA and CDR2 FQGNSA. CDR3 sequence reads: CASPLGGTAETFF. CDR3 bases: TGTGCCAGCCCCCTCGGAGGGACAGCTGAAACTTTCTTT.

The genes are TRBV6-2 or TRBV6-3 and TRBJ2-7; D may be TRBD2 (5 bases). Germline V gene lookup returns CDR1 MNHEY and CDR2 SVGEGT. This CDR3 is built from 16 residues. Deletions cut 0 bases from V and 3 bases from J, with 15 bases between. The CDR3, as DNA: TGTGCCAGCAGTTACTCGGGAACTAGTTTTGGCTACGAGCAGTACTTC. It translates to CASSYSGTSFGYEQYF.

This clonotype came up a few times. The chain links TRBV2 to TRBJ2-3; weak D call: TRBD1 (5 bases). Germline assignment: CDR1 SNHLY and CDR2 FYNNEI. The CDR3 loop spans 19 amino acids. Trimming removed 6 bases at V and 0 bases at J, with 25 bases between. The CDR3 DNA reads TGTGCCAGCAGGGAAATCGCCCACCAGGGCCACCTTAGCACAGATACGCAGTATTTT. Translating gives CASREIAHQGHLSTDTQYF. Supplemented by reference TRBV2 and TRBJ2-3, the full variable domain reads EPEVTQTPSHQVTQMGQEVILRCVPISNHLYFYWYRQILGQKVEFLVSFYNNEISEKSEIFDDQFSVERPDGSNFTLKIRSTKLEDSAMYFCASREIAHQGHLSTDTQYFGPGTRLTVL.

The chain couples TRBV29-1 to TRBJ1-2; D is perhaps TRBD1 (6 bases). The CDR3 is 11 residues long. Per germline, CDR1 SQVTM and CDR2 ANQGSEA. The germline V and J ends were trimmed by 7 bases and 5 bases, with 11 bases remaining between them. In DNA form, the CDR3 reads TGCAGCGACTACCAGGGGTATGGCTACACCTTC. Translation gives CSDYQGYGYTF.

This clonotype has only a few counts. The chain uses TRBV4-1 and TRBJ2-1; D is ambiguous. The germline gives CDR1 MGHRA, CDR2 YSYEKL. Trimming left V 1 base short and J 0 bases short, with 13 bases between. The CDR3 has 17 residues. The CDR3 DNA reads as TGCGCCAGCAGCCAAGGCGAACGGGTTAGCTCCTACAATGAGCAGTTCTTC. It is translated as CASSQGERVSSYNEQFF.

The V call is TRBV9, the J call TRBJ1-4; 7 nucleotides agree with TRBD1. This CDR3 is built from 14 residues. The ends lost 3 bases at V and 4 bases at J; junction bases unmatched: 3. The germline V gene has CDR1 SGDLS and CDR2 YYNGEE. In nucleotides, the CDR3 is TGTGCCAGCAGCGACCGGGACAGTAATGAAAAACTGTTTTTT. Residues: CASSDRDSNEKLFF.

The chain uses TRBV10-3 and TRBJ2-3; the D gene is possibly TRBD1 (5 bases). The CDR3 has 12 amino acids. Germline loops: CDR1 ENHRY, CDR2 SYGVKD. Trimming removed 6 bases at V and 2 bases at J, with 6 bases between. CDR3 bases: TGTGCCATCAGCAGGGACACAGATACGCAGTATTTT. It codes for CAISRDTDTQYF.

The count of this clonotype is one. CDR3: CASSLTSEAKNIQYF. The CDR3 DNA sequence: TGCGCCAGCAGCTTAACTAGTGAGGCCAAAAACATTCAGTACTTC. The chain couples TRBV5-1 to TRBJ2-4; D might be TRBD2 (5 bases). V lost 2 bases, J lost 1 base, and 10 bases lay in between. Per the germline V gene, CDR1 is SGHRS and CDR2 is YFSETQ. This CDR3 has 15 residues. The whole variable domain, remainder taken from reference TRBV5-1 and TRBJ2-4, is KAGVTQTPRYLIKTRGQQVTLSCSPISGHRSVSWYQQTPGQGLQFLFEYFSETQRNKGNFPGRFSGRQFSNSRSEMNVSTLELGDSALYLCASSLTSEAKNIQYFGAGTRLSVL.

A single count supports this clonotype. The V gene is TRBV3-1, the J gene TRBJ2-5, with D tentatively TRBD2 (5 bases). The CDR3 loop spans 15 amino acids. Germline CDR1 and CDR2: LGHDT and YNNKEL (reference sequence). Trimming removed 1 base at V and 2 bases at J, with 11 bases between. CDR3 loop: CASSQGGAYQETQYF. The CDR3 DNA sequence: TGTGCCAGCAGCCAAGGGGGAGCCTATCAAGAGACCCAGTACTTC.

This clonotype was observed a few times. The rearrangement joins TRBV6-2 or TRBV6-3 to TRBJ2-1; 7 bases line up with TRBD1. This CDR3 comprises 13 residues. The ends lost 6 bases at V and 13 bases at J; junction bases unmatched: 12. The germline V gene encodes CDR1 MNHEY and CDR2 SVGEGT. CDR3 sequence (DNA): TGTGCCAGCAGCCCCCGCGACAGGGTTCGTCAGTTCTTC. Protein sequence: CASSPRDRVRQFF.

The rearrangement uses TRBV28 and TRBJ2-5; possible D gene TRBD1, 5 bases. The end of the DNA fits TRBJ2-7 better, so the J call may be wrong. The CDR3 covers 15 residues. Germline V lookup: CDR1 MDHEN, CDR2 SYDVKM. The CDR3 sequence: CASSLVGKGINEQYF. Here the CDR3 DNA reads TGTGCCAGCAGTTTGGTGGGGAAGGGGATCAACGAGCAGTACTTC.

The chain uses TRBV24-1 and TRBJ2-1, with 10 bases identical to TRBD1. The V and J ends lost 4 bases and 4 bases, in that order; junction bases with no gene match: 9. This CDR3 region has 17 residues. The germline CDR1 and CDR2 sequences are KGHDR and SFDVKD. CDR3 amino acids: CATSEARTGGIYNEQFF. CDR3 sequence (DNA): TGTGCCACCAGTGAAGCCAGGACAGGGGGTATATACAATGAGCAGTTCTTC.